Many counts were recorded for the clone carrying this T cell receptor (beta chain). Noted time point: persistent/refractory GD, antithyroid drugs over 5 years with positive TRAb. PBMCs provided the RNA from which the TCR library was made. This specimen belongs to a study of regulatory T cells in long-lasting Graves disease. Assembly of TCR beta libraries relied on iRepertoire HTBI primers together with Arm-PCR of CDR3 regions. MiXCR, run by TCRdb on the multiplex PCR reads, gives a single entry per CDR3 protein. Among approximately 360,000 distinct CDR3 sequences listed, roughly 20% were seen once. Trimming cost V 0 bases and J 7 bases; bases outside gene matches: 5. The V gene's germline CDR1 is MDHEN and CDR2 SYDVKM. The CDR3 is 14 amino acids.

This TCR came from a woman between 40 and 55 years old with Graves disease. J is TRBJ1-1 and V is TRBV28; 7 nucleotides line up with TRBD1. The specimen was peripheral blood mononuclear cells (PBMCs), collected when the disease was refractory, from a patient treated with antithyroid drugs. CDR3 amino acids: CASSLWEGALEAFF. Here the CDR3 DNA reads TGTGCCAGCAGTTTATGGGAGGGGGCCCTTGAAGCTTTCTTT.